This TCR beta chain was obtained from a study of cytomegalovirus exposure and HLA in healthy donors. With 60 Vbeta and 13 Jbeta primers, the PCR was carried out. Only in-frame clones appear in the TCRdb table, and some are missing; sequencing was by immunoSEQ multiplex PCR. This table has some 42,000 clones, approximately 52% appearing once. The germline V and J ends were trimmed by 4 bases and 8 bases, with 18 bases remaining between them. The CDR3 runs to 15 residues. The chain is built from TRBV23-1 and TRBJ1-5; tentative D call: TRBD1 (5 bases). TRBV23-1 is an ORF; its function is uncertain. Sequencing used PBMCs. The sequence came from a human donor in good health. CDR3 DNA: TGCGCCAGCAGTCCAACGATCGTCGGGGGAAAGCCCCAGCATTTT. Protein sequence: CASSPTIVGGKPQHF.